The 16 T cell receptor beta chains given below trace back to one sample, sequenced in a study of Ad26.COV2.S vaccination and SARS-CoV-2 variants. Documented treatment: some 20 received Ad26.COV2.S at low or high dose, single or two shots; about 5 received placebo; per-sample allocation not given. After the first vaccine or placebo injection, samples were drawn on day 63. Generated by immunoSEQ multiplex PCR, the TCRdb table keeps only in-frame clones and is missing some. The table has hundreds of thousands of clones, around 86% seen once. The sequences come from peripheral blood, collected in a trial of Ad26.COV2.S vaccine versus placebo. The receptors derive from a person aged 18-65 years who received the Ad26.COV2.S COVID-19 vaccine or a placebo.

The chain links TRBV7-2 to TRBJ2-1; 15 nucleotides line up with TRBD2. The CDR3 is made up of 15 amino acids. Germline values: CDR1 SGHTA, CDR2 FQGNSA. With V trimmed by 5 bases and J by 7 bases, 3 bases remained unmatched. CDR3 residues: CASSRTSGGENEQFF. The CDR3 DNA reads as TGTGCCAGCAGCCGGACTAGCGGGGGGGAAAATGAGCAGTTCTTC.

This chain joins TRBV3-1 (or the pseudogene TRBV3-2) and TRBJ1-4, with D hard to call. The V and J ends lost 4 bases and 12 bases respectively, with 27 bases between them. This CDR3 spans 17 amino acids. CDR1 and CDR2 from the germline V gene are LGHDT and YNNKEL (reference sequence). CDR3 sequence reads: CASSPWPRRASGIELFF. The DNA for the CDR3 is TGTGCCAGCAGCCCCTGGCCGAGACGGGCCTCCGGGATTGAACTGTTTTTT.

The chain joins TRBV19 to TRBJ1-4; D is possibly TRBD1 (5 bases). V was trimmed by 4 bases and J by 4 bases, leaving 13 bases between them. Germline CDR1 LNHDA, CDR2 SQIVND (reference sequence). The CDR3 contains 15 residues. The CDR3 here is CASSTGTAYNEKLFF. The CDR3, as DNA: TGTGCCAGTAGTACCGGGACGGCCTATAATGAAAAACTGTTTTTT.

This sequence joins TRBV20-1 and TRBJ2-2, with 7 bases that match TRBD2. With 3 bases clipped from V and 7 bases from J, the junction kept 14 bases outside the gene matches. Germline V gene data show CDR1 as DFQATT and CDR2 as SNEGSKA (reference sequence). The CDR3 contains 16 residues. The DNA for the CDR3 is TGCAGTGCTAGTCTAGGGTCCAGCGGGGTCGTCGGGGAGCTGTTTTTT. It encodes CSASLGSSGVVGELFF.

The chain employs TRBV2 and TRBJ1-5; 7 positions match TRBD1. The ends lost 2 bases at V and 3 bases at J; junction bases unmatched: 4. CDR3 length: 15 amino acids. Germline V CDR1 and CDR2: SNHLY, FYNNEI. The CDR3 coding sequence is TGTGCCAGCAGTGAACAGGGGGTAGACAATCAGCCCCAGCATTTT. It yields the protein CASSEQGVDNQPQHF.

CDR3 nucleotides: TGTGCCAGCACTCTAGCGGGTAGCACAGATACGCAGTATTTT. Its protein is CASTLAGSTDTQYF. This chain uses TRBV7-6 with TRBJ2-3; TRBD2 aligns across 8 bases. CDR3 length: 14 residues. With 7 bases clipped from V and 0 bases from J, the junction kept 3 bases outside the gene matches. CDR1 is SGHVS, CDR2 FNYEAQ, per germline.

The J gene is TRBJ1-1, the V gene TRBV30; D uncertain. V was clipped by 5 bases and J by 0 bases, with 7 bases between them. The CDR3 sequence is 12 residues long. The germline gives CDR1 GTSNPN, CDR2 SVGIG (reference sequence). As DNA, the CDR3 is TGTGCCTGGGAACTCCTGAACACTGAAGCTTTCTTT. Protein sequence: CAWELLNTEAFF.

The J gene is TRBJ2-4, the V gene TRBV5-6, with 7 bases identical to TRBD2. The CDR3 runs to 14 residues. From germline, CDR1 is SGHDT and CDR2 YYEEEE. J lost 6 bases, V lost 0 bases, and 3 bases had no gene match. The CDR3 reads CASSLDGGGNIQYF. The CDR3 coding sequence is TGTGCCAGCAGCTTGGACGGCGGGGGAAACATTCAGTACTTC.

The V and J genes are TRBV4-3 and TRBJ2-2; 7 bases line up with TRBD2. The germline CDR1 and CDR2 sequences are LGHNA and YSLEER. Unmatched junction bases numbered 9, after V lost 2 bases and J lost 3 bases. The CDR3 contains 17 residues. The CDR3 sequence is CASSQPARGYDTGELFF. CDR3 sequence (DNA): TGCGCCAGCAGCCAACCTGCGCGGGGGTACGACACCGGGGAGCTGTTTTTT.

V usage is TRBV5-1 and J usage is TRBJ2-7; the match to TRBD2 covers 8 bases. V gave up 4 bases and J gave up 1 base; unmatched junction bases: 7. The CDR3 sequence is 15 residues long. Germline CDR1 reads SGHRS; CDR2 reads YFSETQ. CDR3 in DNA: TGCGCCAGCAGCGTTGGGGGCGGGAGGTCCTACGAGCAGTACTTC. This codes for CASSVGGGRSYEQYF.

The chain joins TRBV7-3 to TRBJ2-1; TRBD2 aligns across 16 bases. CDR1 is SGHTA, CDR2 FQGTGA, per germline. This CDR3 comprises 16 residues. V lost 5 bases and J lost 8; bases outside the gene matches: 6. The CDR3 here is CASSPGTSGGAYEQFF. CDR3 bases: TGTGCCAGCAGCCCAGGGACTAGCGGGGGGGCCTATGAGCAGTTCTTC.

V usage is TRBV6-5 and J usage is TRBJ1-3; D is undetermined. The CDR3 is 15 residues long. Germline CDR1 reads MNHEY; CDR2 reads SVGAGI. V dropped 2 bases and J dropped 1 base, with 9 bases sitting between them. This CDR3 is CASSYGGSSGNTIYF. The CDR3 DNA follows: TGTGCCAGCAGTTACGGAGGGAGTTCTGGAAACACCATATATTTT.

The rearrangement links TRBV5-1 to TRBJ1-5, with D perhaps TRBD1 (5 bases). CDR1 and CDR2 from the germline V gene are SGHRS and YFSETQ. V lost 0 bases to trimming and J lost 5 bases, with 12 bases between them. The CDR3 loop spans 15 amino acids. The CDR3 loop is CASSLGGVTDQPQHF. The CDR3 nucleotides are TGCGCCAGCAGCTTGGGGGGGGTCACCGATCAGCCCCAGCATTTT.

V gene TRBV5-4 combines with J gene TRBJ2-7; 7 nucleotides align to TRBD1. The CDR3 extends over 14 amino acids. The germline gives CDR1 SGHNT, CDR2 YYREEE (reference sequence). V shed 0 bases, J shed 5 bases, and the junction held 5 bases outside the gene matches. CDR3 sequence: CASSLADRLHEQYF. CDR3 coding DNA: TGTGCCAGCAGCTTGGCGGACAGGCTTCACGAGCAGTACTTC. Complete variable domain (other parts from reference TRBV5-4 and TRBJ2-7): ETGVTQSPTHLIKTRGQQVTLRCSSQSGHNTVSWYQQALGQGPQFIFQYYREEENGRGNFPPRFSGLQFPNYSSELNVNALELDDSALYLCASSLADRLHEQYFGPGTRLTVT.

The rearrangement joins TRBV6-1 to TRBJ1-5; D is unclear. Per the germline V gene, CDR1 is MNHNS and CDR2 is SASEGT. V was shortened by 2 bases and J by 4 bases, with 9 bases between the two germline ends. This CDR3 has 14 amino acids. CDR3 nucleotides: TGTGCCAGCAGTGAATCTGGAGGAAATCAGCCCCAGCATTTT. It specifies CASSESGGNQPQHF.

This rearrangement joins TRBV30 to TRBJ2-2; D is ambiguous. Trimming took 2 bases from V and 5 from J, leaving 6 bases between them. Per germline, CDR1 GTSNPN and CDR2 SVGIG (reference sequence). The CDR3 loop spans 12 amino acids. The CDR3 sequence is CAWSLTTGELFF. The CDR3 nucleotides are TGTGCCTGGAGTTTAACTACCGGGGAGCTGTTTTTT.